This TCR beta chain was identified during a study of shared clonotypes between healthy human individuals. Study-level information: Ranging from 18 to 49 in age, donors were a couple of women and a few men.

V lost 5 bases and J lost 9; bases outside the gene matches: 12. Germline CDR1 and CDR2: SGHVS and FNYEAQ. The CDR3 extends over 15 amino acids. TCRdb keeps only in-frame clones here, not all; method: immunoSEQ multiplex PCR. The profile shows around 83,000 clones, 62% of them singletons. This clone was seen at least ten times. The genes are TRBV7-6 and TRBJ2-7; 11 bases match TRBD1. Sequenced material: memory CD8+ T cells sorted from blood. Subset specified: CD45RO+ cells pooled with CCR7-negative TemRA cells. The source of this sequence is a man between 25 and 39 years old in good health. The CDR3 loop is CASSPPGQGGLRQYF. As DNA, the CDR3 is TGTGCCAGCAGCCCTCCGGGACAGGGGGGTCTGAGGCAGTACTTC.